The 21 T cell receptor beta chains below were found in one sample sequenced in a study of CXCR3-negative and CXCR3-positive naive CD8 T cells. Points from the study as a whole: The study found more hydrophobic TRB CDR3s in CXCR3-positive naive cells than in CXCR3-negative naive cells.

TRB cDNA libraries were made by UMI-labeled 5' RACE. TCRdb reprocessed the 5' RACE reads and stores each CDR3 protein as one record, lacking DNA. This table holds around 130,000 distinct CDR3 sequences. Which antigens these TCRs recognize remains unknown. The sequencing input was naive CXCR3+ CD8+ T cells from blood. Documented subset: CD45RO-CCR7+CD27+CD95- naive CD8+ T cells expressing CXCR3 (TNR3+). These receptors all stem from a human donor in good health. Some clones in this sample may be carry-over from other donors' samples.

The CDR3 spells CSVVSLTGLVYGYTF. The chain combines TRBV29-1 with TRBJ1-2; TCRdb names TRBD1, which stays unverified in the absence of DNA. Germline V CDR1 and CDR2: SQVTM, ANQGSEA. The CDR3 loop spans 15 amino acids. The variable domain in full, completed from reference TRBV29-1 and TRBJ1-2, reads SAVISQKPSRDICQRGTSLTIQCQVDSQVTMMFWYRQQPGQSLTLIATANQGSEATYESGFVIDKFPISRPNLTFSTLTVSNMSPEDSSIYLCSVVSLTGLVYGYTFGSGTRLTVV.

The gene calls are TRBV12-5 and TRBJ1-6; the TCRdb D gene call, TRBD1, has no DNA to confirm it. This CDR3 comprises 16 residues. Germline V gene data show CDR1 as LGHNT and CDR2 as FRNRAP. CDR3 loop: CASGTPQGGDNSPLHF.

The chain combines TRBV4-2 with TRBJ1-1; TCRdb selects TRBD1, and the lack of DNA leaves this call unchecked. The CDR3 is 14 amino acids. Germline V gene data show CDR1 as LGHNA and CDR2 as YNFKEQ. CDR3 region: CASSRLTGGTEAFF.

The chain employs TRBV10-1 and TRBJ2-1. This CDR3 has 13 amino acids. From germline, CDR1 is WNHNN and CDR2 SYGVQD (reference sequence). CDR3 protein: CASSEPDGDEQFF.

This chain links TRBV10-3 with TRBJ2-3; TCRdb names TRBD2, which stays unverified in the absence of DNA. The CDR3 runs to 16 residues. Germline V gene data show CDR1 as ENHRY and CDR2 as SYGVKD. The chain's CDR3 is CAISERQAGGSDTQYF.

The chain carries TRBV7-9 and TRBJ2-5; absent DNA, TCRdb's TRBD1 call cannot be checked. The V gene's germline CDR1 is SEHNR and CDR2 FQNEAQ (reference sequence). This CDR3 has 20 residues. The CDR3 loop is CASSLLPQGRGWTVRETQYF.

V and J are TRBV4-1 and TRBJ2-7; absent DNA, TCRdb's TRBD1 call cannot be checked. The CDR3 runs to 15 residues. CDR1 and CDR2 from the germline V gene are MGHRA and YSYEKL. CDR3 region: CASSQVHGTQYEQYF.

The chain combines TRBV12-5 with TRBJ2-1; TCRdb's assignment of TRBD2 cannot be checked, as there is no DNA. This CDR3 has 16 residues. Per germline, CDR1 LGHNT and CDR2 FRNRAP. The CDR3: CASGLGKGLAGDEQFF.

The chain joins TRBV6-2 or TRBV6-3 to TRBJ2-1. The CDR3 has 12 amino acids. Germline V gives CDR1 MNHEY, CDR2 SVGEGT. The CDR3 here is CASSWTENEQFF.

This rearrangement joins TRBV10-3 to TRBJ1-1. This CDR3 comprises 14 residues. The germline CDR1 and CDR2 sequences are ENHRY and SYGVKD. Here the CDR3 reads CAISESESGTEAFF.

The chain combines TRBV11-3 with TRBJ2-1; the D call from TCRdb, TRBD1, cannot be confirmed without DNA. The CDR3 totals 15 residues. The germline V gene encodes CDR1 SGHNT and CDR2 YENEEA. The CDR3 here is CASGQTGREVDEQFF.

The V call is TRBV20-1, the J call TRBJ2-7; TCRdb reports TRBD2, a call that lacks DNA to check it against. Germline V CDR1 and CDR2: DFQATT, SNEGSKA (reference sequence). The CDR3 extends over 14 amino acids. The CDR3: CSARALAEMHEQYF.

This rearrangement joins TRBV7-9 to TRBJ2-7; the D call from TCRdb, TRBD2, cannot be confirmed without DNA. Germline V gene sequence: CDR1 SEHNR, CDR2 FQNEAQ (reference sequence). CDR3 size: 16 residues. The CDR3 here is CASSPRGAGTLYEQYF.

The chain uses TRBV29-1 and TRBJ2-2; the D gene TCRdb calls, TRBD1, cannot be checked with no DNA. The CDR3 has 14 amino acids. Per the germline V gene, CDR1 is SQVTM and CDR2 is ANQGSEA. This chain's CDR3 is CSVVVTGGTGELFF.

The V and J genes are TRBV25-1 and TRBJ2-7; TCRdb reports TRBD1, a call that lacks DNA to check it against. The CDR3 length is 14 residues. Germline V gene data show CDR1 as MGHDK and CDR2 as SYGVNS. The CDR3 protein is CASSEGGSSYEQYF.

The chain is built from TRBV12-3 or TRBV12-4 and TRBJ1-1; checking the TCRdb D call of TRBD1 is not possible without DNA. The CDR3 extends over 16 amino acids. The CDR3: CASSTIILTGNTEAFF.

The chain has TRBV4-1 and TRBJ2-2; the D call of TRBD1 rests on TCRdb alone, since no DNA is present to check it. This CDR3 contains 16 residues. CDR1 is MGHRA and CDR2 is YSYEKL in the germline V gene. The CDR3: CASSQAWGPNTGELFF.

The rearrangement uses TRBV28 and TRBJ1-1; checking the TCRdb D call of TRBD1 is not possible without DNA. CDR3 length: 16 amino acids. The V gene's germline CDR1 is MDHEN and CDR2 SYDVKM. Here the CDR3 reads CASSLPLTRANTEAFF.

This chain links TRBV3-1 with TRBJ2-7; TCRdb returns TRBD1, unconfirmable since there is no DNA. The CDR3 runs to 13 residues. The germline V gene has CDR1 LGHDT and CDR2 YNNKEL (reference sequence). The CDR3 spells CASSQDRGVEQYF.

The chain uses TRBV6-5 and TRBJ2-7; TCRdb's D call, TRBD2, is unchecked because there is no DNA. This CDR3 region has 17 residues. Germline V CDR1 and CDR2: MNHEY, SVGAGI. The chain's CDR3 is CASSSGTSGSITYEQYF.

The V gene is TRBV20-1, the J gene TRBJ1-5; TCRdb's D gene call, TRBD1, goes unchecked for lack of DNA. Germline V CDR1 and CDR2: DFQATT, SNEGSKA (reference sequence). This CDR3 spans 13 amino acids. CDR3 sequence reads: CSANGQDNQPQHF.